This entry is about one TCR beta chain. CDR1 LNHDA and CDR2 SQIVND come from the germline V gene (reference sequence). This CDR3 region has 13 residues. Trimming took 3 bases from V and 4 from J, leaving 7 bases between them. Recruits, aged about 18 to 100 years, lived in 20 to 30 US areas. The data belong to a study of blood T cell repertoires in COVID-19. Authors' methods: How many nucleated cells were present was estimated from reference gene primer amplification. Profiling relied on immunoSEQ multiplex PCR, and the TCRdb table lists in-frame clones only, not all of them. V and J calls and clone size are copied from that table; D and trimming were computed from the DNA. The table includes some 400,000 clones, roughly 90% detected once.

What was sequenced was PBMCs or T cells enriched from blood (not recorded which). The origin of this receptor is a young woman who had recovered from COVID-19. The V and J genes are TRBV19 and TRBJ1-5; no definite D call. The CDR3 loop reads CASSIAANQPQHF. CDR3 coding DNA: TGTGCCAGTAGTATCGCCGCGAATCAGCCCCAGCATTTT. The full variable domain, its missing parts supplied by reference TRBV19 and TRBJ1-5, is DGGITQSPKYLFRKEGQNVTLSCEQNLNHDAMYWYRQDPGQGLRLIYYSQIVNDFQKGDIAEGYSVSREKKESFPLTVTSAQKNPTAFYLCASSIAANQPQHFGDGTRLSIL.